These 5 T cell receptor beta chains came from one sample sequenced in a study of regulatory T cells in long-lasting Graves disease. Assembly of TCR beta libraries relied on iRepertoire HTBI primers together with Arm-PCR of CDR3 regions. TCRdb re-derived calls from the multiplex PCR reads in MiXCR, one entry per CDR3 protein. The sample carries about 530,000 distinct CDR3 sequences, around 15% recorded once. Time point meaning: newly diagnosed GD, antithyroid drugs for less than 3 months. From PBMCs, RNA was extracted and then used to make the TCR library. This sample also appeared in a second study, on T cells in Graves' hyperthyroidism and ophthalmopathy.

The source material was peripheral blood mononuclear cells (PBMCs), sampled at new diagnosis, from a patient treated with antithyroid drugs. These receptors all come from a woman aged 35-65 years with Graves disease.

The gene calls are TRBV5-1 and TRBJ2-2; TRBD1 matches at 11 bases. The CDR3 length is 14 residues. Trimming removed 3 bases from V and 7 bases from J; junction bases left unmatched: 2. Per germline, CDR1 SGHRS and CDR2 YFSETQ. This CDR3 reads CASSWGQGDGELFF. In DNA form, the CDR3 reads TGCGCCAGCAGCTGGGGACAGGGGGACGGGGAGCTGTTTTTT.

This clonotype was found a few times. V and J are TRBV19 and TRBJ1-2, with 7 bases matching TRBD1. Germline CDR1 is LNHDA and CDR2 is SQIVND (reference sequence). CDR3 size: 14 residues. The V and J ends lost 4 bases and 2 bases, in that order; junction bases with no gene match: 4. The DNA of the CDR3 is TGTGCCAGTAGTACCTCGACAGGGAACTATGGCTACACCTTC. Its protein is CASSTSTGNYGYTF.

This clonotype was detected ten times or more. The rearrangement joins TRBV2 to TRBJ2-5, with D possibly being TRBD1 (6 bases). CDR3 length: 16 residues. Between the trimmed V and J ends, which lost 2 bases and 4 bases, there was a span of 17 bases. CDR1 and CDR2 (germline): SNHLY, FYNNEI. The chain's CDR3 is CASSEFGTGTGETQYF. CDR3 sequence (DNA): TGTGCCAGCAGTGAATTTGGAACAGGGACGGGAGAGACCCAGTACTTC. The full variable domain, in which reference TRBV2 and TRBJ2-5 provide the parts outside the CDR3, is EPEVTQTPSHQVTQMGQEVILRCVPISNHLYFYWYRQILGQKVEFLVSFYNNEISEKSEIFDDQFSVERPDGSNFTLKIRSTKLEDSAMYFCASSEFGTGTGETQYFGPGTRLLVL.

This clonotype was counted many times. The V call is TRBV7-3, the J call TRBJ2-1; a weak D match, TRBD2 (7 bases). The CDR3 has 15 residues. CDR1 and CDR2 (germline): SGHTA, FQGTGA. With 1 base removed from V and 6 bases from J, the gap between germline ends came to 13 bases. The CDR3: CASSLSGGASNEQFF. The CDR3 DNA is TGTGCCAGCAGCTTAAGTGGGGGGGCTTCCAATGAGCAGTTCTTC.

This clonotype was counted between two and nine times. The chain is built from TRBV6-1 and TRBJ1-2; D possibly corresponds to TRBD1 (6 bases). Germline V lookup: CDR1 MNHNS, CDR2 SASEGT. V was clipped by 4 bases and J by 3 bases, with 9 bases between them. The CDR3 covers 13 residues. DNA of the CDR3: TGTGCCAGCAGTGCGGGACATTACTATGGCTACACCTTC. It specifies CASSAGHYYGYTF.